One sample yielded the 25 T cell receptor beta chains listed below, sequenced in a study of cytomegalovirus exposure and HLA in healthy donors. It was with 60 Vbeta and 13 Jbeta primers that the PCR ran. Profiling relied on immunoSEQ multiplex PCR, and the TCRdb table lists in-frame clones only, not all of them. The sample shows about 130,000 clones, about 70% of them seen only once. Sequenced: PBMCs. The receptors come from a middle-aged man in good health and CMV-seronegative.

The rearrangement joins TRBV6-5 to TRBJ1-4, with D perhaps matching TRBD1 (6 bases). Per the germline V gene, CDR1 is MNHEY and CDR2 is SVGAGI. The CDR3 is 15 residues long. Deletions cut 5 bases from V and 11 bases from J, with 21 bases between. In DNA, the CDR3 is TGTGCCAGCAGTCAAACAGGGCCCTCTGGCAAGAAACTGTTTTTT. This encodes CASSQTGPSGKKLFF.

The DNA of the CDR3 is TGTGCCAGTTCTTGGCAGGGGCTGGACGAGACCCAGTACTTC. Translating gives CASSWQGLDETQYF. The chain joins TRBV5-6 to TRBJ2-5, with D perhaps matching TRBD1 (6 bases). This CDR3 is built from 14 residues. Trimming removed 8 bases at V and 5 bases at J, with 19 bases between. From germline, CDR1 is SGHDT and CDR2 YYEEEE.

This clone was detected a few times. The chain links TRBV7-2 to TRBJ2-2; a possible D gene is TRBD2 (6 bases). The CDR3 is made up of 14 amino acids. Germline values: CDR1 SGHTA, CDR2 FQGNSA. Trimming removed 7 bases at V and 3 bases at J, with 12 bases between. The CDR3 coding sequence is TGTGCCAGCAAATGGGAGGCTTACACCGGGGAGCTGTTTTTT. It encodes CASKWEAYTGELFF.

V and J are TRBV7-3 and TRBJ2-3, with a possible D match to TRBD2 (6 bases). The CDR3 covers 14 residues. V was clipped by 7 bases and J by 0 bases, with 11 bases between them. Germline V gene data show CDR1 as SGHTA and CDR2 as FQGTGA. CDR3 amino acids: CASKVAGSTDTQYF. The CDR3 nucleotides read TGTGCCAGCAAAGTGGCGGGAAGCACAGATACGCAGTATTTT.

The chain couples TRBV7-3 to TRBJ2-3, with D tentatively TRBD1 (5 bases). The CDR3 consists of 15 residues. Germline V gene sequence: CDR1 SGHTA, CDR2 FQGTGA. V was pared by 3 bases and J by 0 bases, with 10 bases between. In nucleotides, the CDR3 is TGTGCCAGCAGCTTGGGGCAGCCTAGCACAGATACGCAGTATTTT. Its protein product is CASSLGQPSTDTQYF.

This clone has only one observation. The J gene is TRBJ2-3, the V gene TRBV5-1; TRBD2 is a possible D gene (5 bases). V lost 4 bases, J lost 3 bases, and 6 bases lay in between. Germline CDR1 reads SGHRS; CDR2 reads YFSETQ. This CDR3 is built from 12 residues. CDR3 amino acids: CASSRDTDTQYF. The CDR3 DNA reads as TGCGCCAGCAGCCGGGATACAGATACGCAGTATTTT.

This clone was found a few times. The chain carries TRBV5-1 and TRBJ2-5, with D possibly being TRBD1 (5 bases). Trimming took 4 bases from V and 2 from J, leaving 9 bases between them. The CDR3 spans 13 residues. Per germline, CDR1 SGHRS and CDR2 YFSETQ. The CDR3 loop is CASSEQGQETQYF. DNA for the CDR3: TGCGCCAGCAGCGAGCAGGGACAAGAGACCCAGTACTTC.

V and J are TRBV19 and TRBJ2-7; 9 nucleotides agree with TRBD2. CDR3 length: 14 residues. The junction had 3 bases not matched to a gene; V was cut back by 1 base and J by 5 bases. Germline V gene sequence: CDR1 LNHDA, CDR2 SQIVND (reference sequence). The CDR3 coding sequence is TGTGCCAGTAGTATAGGCGGGGGGGTCCACGAGCAGTACTTC. Its protein product is CASSIGGGVHEQYF. Based on the CDR3 plus reference TRBV19 and TRBJ2-7, the full variable domain is DGGITQSPKYLFRKEGQNVTLSCEQNLNHDAMYWYRQDPGQGLRLIYYSQIVNDFQKGDIAEGYSVSREKKESFPLTVTSAQKNPTAFYLCASSIGGGVHEQYFGPGTRLTVT.

The gene calls are TRBV9 and TRBJ1-4, with 9 bases fitting TRBD1. CDR1 SGDLS and CDR2 YYNGEE come from the germline V gene. The V and J ends lost 2 bases and 0 bases, in that order; junction bases with no gene match: 8. This CDR3 has 18 residues. CDR3 sequence (DNA): TGTGCCAGCAGCGTCGCCGGGACAGGGAGTGCAACTAATGAAAAACTGTTTTTT. This sequence encodes CASSVAGTGSATNEKLFF.

This clone has just one count. V is TRBV28 and J is TRBJ2-5; D not resolved. This CDR3 contains 12 residues. Trimming removed 6 bases from V and 9 bases from J, with 14 bases in between. Germline assignment: CDR1 MDHEN and CDR2 SYDVKM. CDR3 sequence: CASSLYPEAQYF. In DNA, the CDR3 is TGTGCCAGCAGCCTTTACCCTGAGGCCCAGTACTTC.

As for this clone: This sample also contains other DNA sequences that code for the same CDR3. The CDR3 DNA sequence: TGTGCCAGTAGGGTGACAGGGAGCAATCAGCCCCAGCATTTT. Translating gives CASRVTGSNQPQHF. This chain uses TRBV19 with TRBJ1-5; TRBD1 aligns across 7 bases. Germline CDR1 reads LNHDA; CDR2 reads SQIVND (reference sequence). Germline trimming cut 6 bases from V and 1 base from J; bases unmatched to any gene: 3. CDR3 length: 14 residues.

In this sample, this clone turned up once. The gene calls are TRBV9 and TRBJ1-5; possible D gene TRBD1, 5 bases. In germline, CDR1 is SGDLS, CDR2 YYNGEE. The ends were cut back, 7 bases at V and 7 bases at J, with 9 bases in the middle. This CDR3 comprises 11 residues. Here the CDR3 DNA reads TGTGCCAGCGGGGGAGGGCAGCCCCAGCATTTT. It translates to CASGGGQPQHF.

The chain recombines TRBV18 with TRBJ1-5, with 9 nucleotides matching TRBD1. Trimming took 3 bases from V and 8 from J; bases not matched to a gene: 11. Germline V gene sequence: CDR1 KGHSH, CDR2 LQKENI. The CDR3 covers 16 residues. The CDR3 DNA reads TGTGCCAGCTCACCCGAACCGGGACAGGGTAGGGAGCCCCAGCATTTT. Protein sequence: CASSPEPGQGREPQHF.

The chain recombines TRBV19 with TRBJ1-5; D gene unclear. There are 15 residues in the CDR3. Germline V gene lookup returns CDR1 LNHDA and CDR2 SQIVND (reference sequence). Trimming removed 8 bases from V and 4 bases from J, with 18 bases in between. This chain's CDR3 is CASRPGGQLNQPQHF. The DNA of the CDR3 is TGTGCCAGTCGCCCCGGTGGGCAGCTTAATCAGCCCCAGCATTTT.

This chain joins TRBV5-1 and TRBJ2-2; D possibly corresponds to TRBD1 (5 bases). Between the trimmed V and J ends, which lost 4 bases and 3 bases, there was a span of 16 bases. The germline V gene has CDR1 SGHRS and CDR2 YFSETQ. The CDR3 extends over 16 amino acids. In DNA, the CDR3 is TGCGCCAGCAGCCCGCGCAGGGTTGCGGACACCGGGGAGCTGTTTTTT. Encoded protein: CASSPRRVADTGELFF.

V gene TRBV6-1 combines with J gene TRBJ2-5, with 7 nucleotides matching TRBD2. Germline V CDR1 and CDR2: MNHNS, SASEGT. The V segment lost 1 base and the J segment 1 base; nucleotides outside the gene matches: 3. CDR3 length: 15 amino acids. The CDR3 DNA follows: TGTGCCAGCAGTGAAGGGGGAGGGCCCCAAGAGACCCAGTACTTC. This gives the protein CASSEGGGPQETQYF.

The V and J genes are TRBV7-2 and TRBJ1-1, with D maybe TRBD1 (6 bases). The CDR3 consists of 13 residues. The germline gives CDR1 SGHTA, CDR2 FQGNSA. The V end was cut by 7 bases, the J end by 5 bases, with 14 bases between. DNA for the CDR3: TGTGCCAGCACCAACAGGGCAAGGACTGAAGCTTTCTTT. Translation gives CASTNRARTEAFF.

V gene TRBV28 combines with J gene TRBJ2-7; TRBD1 might be the D (6 bases). CDR3 size: 15 residues. The V and J ends lost 2 bases and 6 bases respectively, with 17 bases between them. Germline V gene sequence: CDR1 MDHEN, CDR2 SYDVKM. The CDR3 DNA reads as TGTGCCAGCAGTTTAAGGGGGACGGGCGTCGTCGAGCAGTACTTC. It is translated as CASSLRGTGVVEQYF.

The chain links TRBV6-5 to TRBJ2-7, with D perhaps matching TRBD2 (5 bases). The CDR3 is 11 amino acids. V was pared by 6 bases and J by 9 bases, with 12 bases between. Germline V gene sequence: CDR1 MNHEY, CDR2 SVGAGI. The CDR3: CASSLGSVQYF. The CDR3 nucleotides are TGTGCCAGCAGCCTGGGTAGCGTGCAGTACTTC.

The J gene is TRBJ2-1, the V gene TRBV27; D might be TRBD1 (6 bases). Germline lookup yields CDR1 MNHEY and CDR2 SMNVEV (reference sequence). Trimming pared 3 bases from V and 3 bases from J, leaving 9 bases between. The CDR3 runs 14 residues. The CDR3: CASSFLGGYNEQFF. In DNA form, the CDR3 reads TGTGCCAGCAGTTTTCTAGGGGGCTACAATGAGCAGTTCTTC.

The V call is TRBV18, the J call TRBJ2-5, with 10 positions matching TRBD2. V was clipped by 5 bases and J by 1 base; unmatched bases: 10. Germline V gives CDR1 KGHSH, CDR2 LQKENI. The CDR3 is 17 residues long. CDR3 DNA: TGTGCCAGCTCAATGAATAGCGGGAGGTACTCCCAAGAGACCCAGTACTTC. Translation gives CASSMNSGRYSQETQYF.

This clone was observed once. The rearrangement uses TRBV18 and TRBJ1-2; 11 bases map to TRBD1. Germline values: CDR1 KGHSH, CDR2 LQKENI. V lost 2 bases, J lost 8 bases, and 7 bases stayed unmatched. This CDR3 region has 15 residues. CDR3 bases: TGTGCCAGCTCACCAATCGGACAGGGGGCGGAAGGCTACACCTTC. Translated: CASSPIGQGAEGYTF.

This clone has a handful of counts. J is TRBJ1-5 and V is TRBV28, with D perhaps matching TRBD1 (6 bases). The CDR3 sequence is 14 residues long. The germline V gene encodes CDR1 MDHEN and CDR2 SYDVKM. Trimming cost V 6 bases and J 4 bases, with 13 bases left between them. CDR3 nucleotides: TGTGCCAGCAGATTCCAGGGGTTGAATCAGCCCCAGCATTTT. Its translation is CASRFQGLNQPQHF.

The chain combines TRBV11-3 with TRBJ2-7, with D uncertain. With 1 base removed from V and 0 bases from J, the gap between germline ends came to 7 bases. CDR1 is SGHNT, CDR2 YENEEA, per germline. The CDR3 runs 14 residues. The CDR3 DNA follows: TGTGCCAGCAGCTTAGCTTCTCTCTCCTACGAGCAGTACTTC. Amino acid sequence: CASSLASLSYEQYF.

This clone occurred a few times. Other DNA sequences from this sample encode an identical CDR3 as well. The chain links TRBV7-2 to TRBJ1-4, with 9 nucleotides matching TRBD1. The CDR3 is 14 residues long. The V gene end was trimmed by 5 bases and the J gene end by 8 bases; junction bases not matched to a gene: 6. Germline values: CDR1 SGHTA, CDR2 FQGNSA. The CDR3 DNA reads as TGTGCCAGCAGCACCCGGACAGGGGACGAAAAACTGTTTTTT. Translation: CASSTRTGDEKLFF.